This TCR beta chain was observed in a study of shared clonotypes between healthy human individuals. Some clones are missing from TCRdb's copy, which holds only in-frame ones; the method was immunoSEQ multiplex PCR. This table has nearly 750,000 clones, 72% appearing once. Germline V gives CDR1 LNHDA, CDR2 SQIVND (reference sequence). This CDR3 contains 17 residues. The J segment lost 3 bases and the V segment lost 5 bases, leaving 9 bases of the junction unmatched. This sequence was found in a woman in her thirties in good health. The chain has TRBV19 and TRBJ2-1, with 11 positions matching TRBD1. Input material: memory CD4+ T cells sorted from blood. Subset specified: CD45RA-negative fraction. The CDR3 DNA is TGTGCCAGTAGTTGGAACTCCGGGACAGGGGGCTACAATGAGCAGTTCTTC. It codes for CASSWNSGTGGYNEQFF.